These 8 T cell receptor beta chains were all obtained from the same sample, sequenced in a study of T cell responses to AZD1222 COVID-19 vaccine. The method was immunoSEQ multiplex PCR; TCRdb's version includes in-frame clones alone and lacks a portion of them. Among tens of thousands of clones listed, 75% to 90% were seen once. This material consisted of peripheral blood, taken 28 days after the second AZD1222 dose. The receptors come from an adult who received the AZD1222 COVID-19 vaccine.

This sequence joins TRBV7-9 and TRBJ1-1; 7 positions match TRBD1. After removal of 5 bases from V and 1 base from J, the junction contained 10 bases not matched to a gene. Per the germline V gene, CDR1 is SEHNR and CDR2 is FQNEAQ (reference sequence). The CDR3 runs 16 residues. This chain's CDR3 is CASSHRTGATNTEAFF. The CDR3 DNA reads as TGTGCCAGCAGCCACCGGACAGGTGCCACGAACACTGAAGCTTTCTTT.

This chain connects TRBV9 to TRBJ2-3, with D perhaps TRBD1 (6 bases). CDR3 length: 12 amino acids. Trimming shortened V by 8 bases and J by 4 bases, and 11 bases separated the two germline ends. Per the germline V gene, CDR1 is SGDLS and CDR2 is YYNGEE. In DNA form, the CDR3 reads TGTGCCAGTACAGGGAACGCAGATACGCAGTATTTT. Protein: CASTGNADTQYF.

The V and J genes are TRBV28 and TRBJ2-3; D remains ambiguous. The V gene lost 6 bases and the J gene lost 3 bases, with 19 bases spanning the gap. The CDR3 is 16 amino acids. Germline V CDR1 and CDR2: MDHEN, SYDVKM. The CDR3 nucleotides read TGTGCCAGCAGAAATGCAGGCTACACGTTGACAGATACGCAGTATTTT. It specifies CASRNAGYTLTDTQYF.

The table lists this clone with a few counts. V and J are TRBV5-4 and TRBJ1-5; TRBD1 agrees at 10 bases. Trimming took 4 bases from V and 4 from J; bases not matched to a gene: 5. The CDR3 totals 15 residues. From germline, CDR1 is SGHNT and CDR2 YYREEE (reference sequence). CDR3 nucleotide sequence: TGTGCCAGCAGCCCGGACAGGGGGTTTAATCAGCCCCAGCATTTT. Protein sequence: CASSPDRGFNQPQHF.

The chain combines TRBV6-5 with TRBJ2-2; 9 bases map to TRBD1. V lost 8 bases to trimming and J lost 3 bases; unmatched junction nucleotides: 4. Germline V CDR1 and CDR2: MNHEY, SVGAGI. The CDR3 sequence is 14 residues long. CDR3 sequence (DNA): TGTGCCAGCCAAAGGACAGGGGACACCGGGGAGCTGTTTTTT. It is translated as CASQRTGDTGELFF.

Here the CDR3 DNA reads TGTGCCAGCAGCCACCCGTTAGCTAACTATGGCTACACCTTC. Residues: CASSHPLANYGYTF. The chain links TRBV4-2 to TRBJ1-2; D is unresolved. The CDR3 covers 14 residues. V was shortened by 3 bases and J by 0 bases, with 8 bases between the two germline ends. Germline assignment: CDR1 LGHNA and CDR2 YNFKEQ.

CDR3 sequence reads: CASVPRGSNTEAFF. CDR3 coding DNA: TGTGCCAGCGTACCACGGGGTTCGAACACTGAAGCTTTCTTT. V is TRBV25-1 and J is TRBJ1-1; the D is unclear. Deletions cut 8 bases from V and 1 base from J, with 14 bases between. CDR1 MGHDK and CDR2 SYGVNS come from the germline V gene. CDR3 size: 14 residues.

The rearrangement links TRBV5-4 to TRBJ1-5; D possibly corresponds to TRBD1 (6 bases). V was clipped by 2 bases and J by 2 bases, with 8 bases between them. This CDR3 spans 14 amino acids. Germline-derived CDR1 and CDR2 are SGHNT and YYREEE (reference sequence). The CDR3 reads CASSLGGGNQPQHF. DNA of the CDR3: TGTGCCAGCAGCTTAGGGGGGGGCAATCAGCCCCAGCATTTT.